These 7 T cell receptor beta chains were all obtained from the same sample, sequenced in a study of breast tumors, draining lymph nodes, adjacent tissues. MiXCR was run by TCRdb on the multiplex PCR reads, yielding one entry per CDR3 protein. The table lists 65,000 to 80,000 distinct CDR3 sequences, about 20% of them singletons. Axillary draining lymph nodes of breast cancer patients supplied the node samples. The sample comprised axillary lymph node tissue. The origin of the receptors is a female donor with breast cancer. Some clones in this sample may be carry-over from other donors' samples.

This clonotype was counted ten times or more. J is TRBJ2-7 and V is TRBV3-1, with 8 bases matching TRBD2. J was trimmed by 7 bases and V by 5 bases; bases with no gene match: 13. Germline CDR1 reads LGHDT; CDR2 reads YNNKEL (reference sequence). The CDR3 spans 15 residues. CDR3 region: CASSKGSGTYSEQYF. DNA of the CDR3: TGTGCCAGCAGCAAAGGTAGCGGGACATACTCAGAGCAGTACTTC.

In regard to this clonotype: The junction and the germline gene differ at one end; a read error may be behind it. The CDR3 spells CASPPPGQGRETQYF. CDR3 bases: TGTGCCAGCCCACCACCGGGACAGGGCAGAGAGACCCAGTACTTC. V and J are TRBV18 and TRBJ2-5, with TRBD1 matching over 9 bases. CDR1 is KGHSH, CDR2 LQKENI, per germline. The CDR3 sequence is 15 residues long.

As to this clonotype: Lacking the conserved final phenylalanine or tryptophan, this CDR3 likely reflects a read error. This chain connects TRBV13 to TRBJ1-5; D is undetermined. Germline V lookup: CDR1 PRHDT, CDR2 FYEKMQ (reference sequence). This CDR3 region has 12 residues. V was cut by 4 bases and J by 0 bases, with 1 base left in between. As DNA, the CDR3 is TGTGCCAGCAGCTATAGCAATCAGCCCCAGCATCTT. Amino acids: CASSYSNQPQHL.

This clonotype was picked up many times. This chain uses TRBV12-3 or TRBV12-4 with TRBJ2-7; possible D gene TRBD2, 6 bases. V gave up 5 bases and J gave up 3 bases, with 14 bases separating them. This CDR3 has 14 amino acids. CDR3 coding DNA: TGTGCCAGCAGTGCCCGACTAGTGGGCTACGAGCAGTACTTC. This codes for CASSARLVGYEQYF.

As to this clonotype: A much larger clone is a single base away; this may be a read error. J is TRBJ2-2 and V is TRBV4-3, with D possibly TRBD2 on 5 matching bases. This CDR3 is 13 amino acids long. CDR1 is LGHNA and CDR2 is YSLEER in the germline V gene. Written as DNA, the CDR3 is TGCGCCAGCAGCCAACTGAGGGCCGGGGAGCTGGTTTTT. Translation: CASSQLRAGELVF.

This clonotype was detected once. It may be a read error: a sequence one base away is much more abundant. The J gene is TRBJ2-2, the V gene TRBV10-3, with a tentative D call TRBD2 (6 bases). V was clipped by 8 bases and J by 9 bases, with 16 bases between them. The CDR3 has 13 amino acids. Germline V CDR1 and CDR2: ENHRY, SYGVKD. The DNA for the CDR3 is TGTGCCATCTCCGGACGGGGGAATAGGGAGCTGTTTTTT. Translation gives CAISGRGNRELFF.

For this clonotype: The missing conserved phenylalanine or tryptophan at the end of this CDR3 makes a read error likely. The rearrangement joins TRBV6-1 to TRBJ1-5; 7 bases line up with TRBD1. Per the germline V gene, CDR1 is MNHNS and CDR2 is SASEGT. J lost 3 bases, V lost 1 base, and 12 bases had no gene match. The CDR3 contains 18 residues. CDR3 sequence (DNA): TGTGCCAGCAGTGAAGGGGGTCCAGGGGGGACTTACAATCAGCCCCAGCATCTT. Its protein is CASSEGGPGGTYNQPQHL.